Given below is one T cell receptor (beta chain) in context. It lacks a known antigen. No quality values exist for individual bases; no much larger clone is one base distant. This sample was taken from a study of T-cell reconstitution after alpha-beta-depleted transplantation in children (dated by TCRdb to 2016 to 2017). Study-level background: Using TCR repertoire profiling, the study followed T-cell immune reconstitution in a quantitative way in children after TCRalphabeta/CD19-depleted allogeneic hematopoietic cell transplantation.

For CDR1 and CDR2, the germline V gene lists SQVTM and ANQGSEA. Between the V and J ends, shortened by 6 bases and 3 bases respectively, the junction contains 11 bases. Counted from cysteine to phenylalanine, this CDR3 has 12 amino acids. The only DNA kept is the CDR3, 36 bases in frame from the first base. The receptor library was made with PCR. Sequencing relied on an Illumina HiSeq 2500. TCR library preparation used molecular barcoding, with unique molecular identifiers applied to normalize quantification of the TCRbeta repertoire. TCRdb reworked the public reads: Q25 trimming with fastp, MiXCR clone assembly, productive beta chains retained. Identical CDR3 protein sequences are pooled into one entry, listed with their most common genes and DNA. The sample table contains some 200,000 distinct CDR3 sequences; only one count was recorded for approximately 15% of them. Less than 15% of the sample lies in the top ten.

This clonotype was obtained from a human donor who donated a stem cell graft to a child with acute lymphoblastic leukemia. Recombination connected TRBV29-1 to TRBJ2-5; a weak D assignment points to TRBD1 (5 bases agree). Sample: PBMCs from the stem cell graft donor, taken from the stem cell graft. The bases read TGCAGCGTGGTTGCAGGGAAAGAGACCCAGTACTTC. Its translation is CSVVAGKETQYF.